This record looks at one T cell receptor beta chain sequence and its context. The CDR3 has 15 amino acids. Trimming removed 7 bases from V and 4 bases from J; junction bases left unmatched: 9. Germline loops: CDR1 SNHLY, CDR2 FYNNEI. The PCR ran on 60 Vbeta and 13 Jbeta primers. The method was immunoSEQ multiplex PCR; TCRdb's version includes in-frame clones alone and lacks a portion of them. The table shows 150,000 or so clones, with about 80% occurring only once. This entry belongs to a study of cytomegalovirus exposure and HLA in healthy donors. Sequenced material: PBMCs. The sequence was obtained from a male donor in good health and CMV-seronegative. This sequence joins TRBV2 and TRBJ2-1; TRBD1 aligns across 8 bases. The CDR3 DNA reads TGTGCCAGCACCCTGGGACAGGTGGCGTACAATGAGCAGTTCTTC. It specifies CASTLGQVAYNEQFF.